The sequence of this TCR beta chain was determined in a study of control samples from healthy donors and cancer patients. The protocol was immunoSEQ multiplex PCR, while the TCRdb copy is restricted to in-frame clones and leaves out a portion. The table for this sample gives about 190,000 clones. The CDR3 totals 15 residues. In germline, CDR1 is SEHNR, CDR2 FQNEAQ (reference sequence). The V gene lost 4 bases and the J gene lost 0 bases, with 10 bases spanning the gap. This sequence was found in a woman in her 30s in good health. The sequenced sample was blood. The chain recombines TRBV7-9 with TRBJ1-5; the D gene is possibly TRBD1 (6 bases). The CDR3 sequence is CASSSGDISNQPQHF. DNA for the CDR3: TGTGCCAGCAGCTCCGGGGACATTAGCAATCAGCCCCAGCATTTT.